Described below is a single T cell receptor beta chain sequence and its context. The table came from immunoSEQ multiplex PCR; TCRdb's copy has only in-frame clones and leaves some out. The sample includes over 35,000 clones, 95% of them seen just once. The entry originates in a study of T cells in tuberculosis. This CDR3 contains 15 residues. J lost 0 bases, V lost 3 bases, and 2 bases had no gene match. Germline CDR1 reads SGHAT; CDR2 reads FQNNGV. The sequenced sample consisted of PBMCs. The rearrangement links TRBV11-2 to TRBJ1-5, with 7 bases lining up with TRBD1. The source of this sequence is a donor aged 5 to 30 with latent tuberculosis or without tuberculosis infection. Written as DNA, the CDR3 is TGTGCCAGCAGCTTCGACAGGGATAGCAATCAGCCCCAGCATTTT. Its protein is CASSFDRDSNQPQHF.